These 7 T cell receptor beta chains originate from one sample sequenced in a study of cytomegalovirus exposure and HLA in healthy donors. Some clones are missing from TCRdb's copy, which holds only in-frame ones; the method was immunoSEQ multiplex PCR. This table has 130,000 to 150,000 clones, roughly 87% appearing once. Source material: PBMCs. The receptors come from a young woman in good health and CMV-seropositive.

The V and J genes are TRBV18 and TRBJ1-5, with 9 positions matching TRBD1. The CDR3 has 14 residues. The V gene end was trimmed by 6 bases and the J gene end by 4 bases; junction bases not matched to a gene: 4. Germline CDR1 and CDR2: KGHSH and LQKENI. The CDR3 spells CASSPDRGNQPQHF. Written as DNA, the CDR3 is TGTGCCAGCTCCCCTGACAGGGGGAATCAGCCCCAGCATTTT.

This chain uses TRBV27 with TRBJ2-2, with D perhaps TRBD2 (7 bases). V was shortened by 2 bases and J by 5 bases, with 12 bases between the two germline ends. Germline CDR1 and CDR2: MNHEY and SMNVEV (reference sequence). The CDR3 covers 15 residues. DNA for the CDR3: TGTGCCAGCAGTTTACGGGGGGCGTGGACCGGGGAGCTGTTTTTT. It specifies CASSLRGAWTGELFF.

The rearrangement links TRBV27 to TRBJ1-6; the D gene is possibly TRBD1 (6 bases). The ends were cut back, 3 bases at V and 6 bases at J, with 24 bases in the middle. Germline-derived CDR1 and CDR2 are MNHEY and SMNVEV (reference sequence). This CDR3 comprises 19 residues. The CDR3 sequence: CASSFLGQSSLYLNSPLHF. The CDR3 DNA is TGTGCCAGCAGTTTCCTCGGACAGTCTAGCCTCTACCTTAATTCACCCCTCCACTTT.

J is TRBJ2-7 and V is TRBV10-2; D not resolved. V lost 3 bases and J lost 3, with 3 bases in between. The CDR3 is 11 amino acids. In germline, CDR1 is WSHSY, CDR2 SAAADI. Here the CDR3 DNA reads TGCGCCAGCAGTGACGGCTACGAGCAGTACTTC. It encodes CASSDGYEQYF.

CDR3 bases: TGTGCCAGCAGTGGAAGCATAACTGGACAAAGTCGGGCCAACGTCCTGACTTTC. This gives the protein CASSGSITGQSRANVLTF. J is TRBJ2-6 and V is TRBV25-1; D perhaps matches TRBD1 (5 bases). Germline lookup yields CDR1 MGHDK and CDR2 SYGVNS. Deletions cut 4 bases from V and 5 bases from J, with 21 bases between. This CDR3 region has 18 residues.

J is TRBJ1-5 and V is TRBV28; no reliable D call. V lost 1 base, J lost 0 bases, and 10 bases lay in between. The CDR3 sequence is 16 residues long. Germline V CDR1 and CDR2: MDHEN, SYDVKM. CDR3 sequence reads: CASSLYRTYSNQPQHF. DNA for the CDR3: TGTGCCAGCAGTTTATATCGGACTTATAGCAATCAGCCCCAGCATTTT.

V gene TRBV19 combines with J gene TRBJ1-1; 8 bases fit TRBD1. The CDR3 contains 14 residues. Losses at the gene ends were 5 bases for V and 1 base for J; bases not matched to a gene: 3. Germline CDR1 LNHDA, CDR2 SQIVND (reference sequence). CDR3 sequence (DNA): TGTGCCAGTAGTCCCGGGACAGGGAACACTGAAGCTTTCTTT. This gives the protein CASSPGTGNTEAFF.